The rows below give T cell receptor beta chains drawn from one sample of a study of blood T cell repertoires in COVID-19. Profiled with immunoSEQ multiplex PCR; TCRdb holds only in-frame clones, not every one. This sample carries under 200,000 clones, roughly 91% of them seen once, and the ten largest clones take around 2.1%. Input material: peripheral blood. These receptors came from a man aged 18-30 years with acute or convalescent COVID-19. The CDR3 runs from the conserved cysteine through the conserved F or W. A D gene is named only where the DNA matches it firmly. Clone size is not always given. Where it is, it says once, few, many or a class for expanded clones.

TRBJ1-2,TRBV6-5,NA,TRBD1,CASSRDRVNYGYTF,TGTGCCAGCAGTAGGGACAGGGTTAACTATGGCTACACCTTC
TRBJ1-4,TRBV28,NA,NA,CASSLPDSLSNEKLFF,TGTGCCAGCAGCCTTCCGGACAGCCTGAGTAATGAAAAACTGTTTTTT
TRBJ1-6,TRBV19,NA,TRBD1,CASSKGTGANNSPLHF,TGTGCCAGTAGTAAAGGGACAGGGGCGAATAATTCACCCCTCCACTTT
TRBJ2-7,TRBV7-2,NA,NA,CASSVQALGAYEQYF,TGTGCCAGCAGCGTACAGGCCCTTGGGGCCTACGAGCAGTACTTC
TRBJ2-1,TRBV5-1,NA,NA,CASSPSALEASNEQFF,TGCGCCAGCAGCCCATCAGCCCTGGAGGCGAGCAATGAGCAGTTCTTC
TRBJ2-1,TRBV9,NA,TRBD2,CASSVVAGGWMSNEQFF,TGTGCCAGCAGCGTAGTAGCGGGAGGTTGGATGAGCAATGAGCAGTTCTTC
TRBJ1-5,TRBV19,NA,NA,CASSIPGWGSRGNQPQHF,TGTGCCAGTAGTATACCGGGGTGGGGTTCGAGGGGCAATCAGCCCCAGCATTTT
TRBJ2-1,TRBV7-8,NA,NA,CASSLLLEGEQFF,TGTGCCAGCAGCTTATTGTTGGAGGGTGAGCAGTTCTTC
TRBJ1-1,TRBV27,NA,NA,CASSGVPGFDTEAFF,TGTGCCAGCAGCGGAGTCCCCGGTTTTGACACTGAAGCTTTCTTT
TRBJ2-7,TRBV7-9,NA,NA,CASSYAGGMLIEQYF,TGTGCCAGCAGCTACGCCGGCGGGATGCTGATCGAGCAGTACTTC
TRBJ1-1,TRBV11-2,NA,TRBD1,CASRFRRDSLEAFF,TGTGCCAGCAGATTCCGGAGGGACAGCCTTGAAGCTTTCTTT
TRBJ2-1,TRBV12-3/TRBV12-4,once,NA,CASVAGSYNEQFF,TGTGCCAGCGTAGCTGGCTCCTACAATGAGCAGTTCTTC
TRBJ1-5,TRBV6-1,NA,NA,CASSEGGGGLQPQHF,TGTGCCAGCAGTGAAGGAGGGGGGGGCCTTCAGCCCCAGCATTTT
TRBJ2-3,TRBV9,NA,TRBD1,CASSVRLGQGTDTQYF,TGTGCCAGCAGCGTGCGGCTGGGACAGGGCACAGATACGCAGTATTTT
TRBJ1-2,TRBV19,NA,NA,CASKSPGALGYGYTF,TGTGCCAGTAAATCACCGGGAGCCCTCGGCTATGGCTACACCTTC